This T cell receptor beta chain was sequenced in a study of blood T cell repertoires in COVID-19 (dated by TCRdb to about 2020). A note on the overall study: Collaborator samples came from the United States, Italy and Spain and covered acute and convalescent phases of COVID-19. The repertoires were made available in a free public database intended to serve as a resource for research on the immune response to SARS-CoV-2. Samples were obtained from the ongoing ImmuneRACE study (first 160 participants) and from about 1,300 subjects provided by 6 global collaborators. Nearly every sample came with metadata listing a de-identified subject ID, COVID-19 status, age in years and sex. HLA class I and class II types, where available, came from metadata supplied by the sample provider rather than from assay-based typing. Subjects who had been exposed to COVID-19, were actively infected with it, or had recovered from it provided the deeply sampled blood TCRbeta repertoires that made up the dataset. The prospective study material was composed of cDNA or gDNA derived from T cells, B-cell-depleted T cells, or PBMCs.

Whole blood was collected in K2EDTA tubes by collaborating institutions according to the institutions' own protocols. For TCRbeta analysis, collaborators shipped samples in one of three forms: frozen whole blood, isolated PBMCs, or DNA extracted from either of those sample types. The germline V gene specifies MNHEY as CDR1 and SVGAGI as CDR2. The junction carries 2 bases between V and J, which are trimmed by 5 bases and 1 base respectively. From the cysteine through the phenylalanine, the CDR3 covers 11 amino acids. Of all the DNA, just the CDR3 is kept, 33 bases in frame from base 1. Remarks on this clone: It lacks a known antigen. Base qualities were left out, and no much larger clone turns up one base away.

What the study reported, not specific to this receptor: Clinical and demographic metadata were provided uncurated, with the amount varying by source and participant.

The immunoSEQ Assay, a bias-controlled multiplex PCR, was used to amplify TCRbeta CDR3 regions from genomic DNA. On the study's bioinformatics: Nucleated cell counts per sample were estimated from amplification of reference gene primers within the assay. To quantify the absolute abundance of each unique TCRbeta CDR3 rearrangement, sequence reads were collapsed and filtered. For each sample, productive Simpson clonality was calculated as the square root of Simpson's diversity index across productive rearrangements. Drawn from immuneACCESS, this table holds only the in-frame rearrangements with V and J called that TCRdb kept. Clones are partly lost; checked studies trace under half to an unresolved V gene and leave the rest unexplained. Clone size and the V and J calls come from that table; the DNA yielded D and trimming. Here the sample has a few hundred thousand clones; about 86% occur a single time. Clones ranked in the top ten supply under 1.5% of the sample.

The chain couples TRBV6-5 to TRBJ1-1, with an unclear D gene assignment. This TCR was sampled from a man older than 75 with acute or convalescent COVID-19. The specimen was peripheral blood. The CDR3 region has the sequence CASSRNTEAFF. The nucleotide sequence reads TGTGCCAGCAGTCGGAACACTGAAGCTTTCTTT.